This T cell receptor beta chain was obtained from a study of tissue T cells after allogeneic stem cell transplantation. Time point denoted: mouse harvest day 14 after allogeneic transplant. Each mouse received 10^7 T-cell-depleted marrow cells plus 10^6 splenic CD5+ T cells by tail vein. Tissues came from B6→BALB/c major-mismatch GVHD mice at day 7 or 14. Measured with immunoSEQ multiplex PCR; TCRdb has only the in-frame clones, and not every one. In the table there are around 5,200 clones, approximately 33% of which are singletons. In its sample, this clone ranks as medium-sized. Gene names refer to mouse genes. Sample: skin. The clonotype was recovered from a female BALB/c mouse given C57BL/6 T cells with graft-versus-host disease after an allogeneic hematopoietic cell transplant.

CDR3 in amino acids: CASSPGQRGNTLYF. The sequenced part of the CDR3 DNA is TGTGCCAGCAGTCCGGGACAGAGGGGAAATACGCTCTAT. The V and J genes are TRBV26 and TRBJ1-3, with TRBD1 identical over 7 bases. The read ends 1 residue early relative to the CDR3; the germline J gene fills the gap. The V and J ends lost 4 bases and 4 bases, in that order; junction bases with no gene match: 4. In germline, CDR1 is KGHPV, CDR2 FQNQEV (reference sequence). This CDR3 has 14 residues.